This T cell receptor (beta chain) was recovered during a study of cytomegalovirus exposure and HLA in healthy donors. The PCR ran on 60 Vbeta and 13 Jbeta primers. Some clones are missing from TCRdb's copy, which holds only in-frame ones; the method was immunoSEQ multiplex PCR. Of over 250,000 clones in the sample, just over 85% were seen once. Specimen: PBMCs. This sequence was found in a man aged 35-49 years in good health and CMV-seropositive.

The CDR3 DNA is TGTGCCAGCAGCCAAGATCCAGGCCCCGGTTGGGAGCAGTTCTTC. Protein sequence: CASSQDPGPGWEQFF. The rearrangement links TRBV4-2 to TRBJ2-1; D gene uncertain. V was clipped by 0 bases and J by 10 bases, with 16 bases between them. Per germline, CDR1 LGHNA and CDR2 YNFKEQ. The CDR3 totals 15 residues.